Detailed here is one T cell receptor beta chain. The antigen remains unidentified. TCRdb ran MiXCR on the 5' RACE reads and lists one entry per CDR3 protein. Here the sample spans a few hundred thousand distinct CDR3 sequences, about 10% being singletons. This sample was included in a study of CD8 T cells in ankylosing spondylitis. Findings and limits, study-wide: A TCR beta motif of eight or nine highly homologous variants seemed to mark ankylosing spondylitis blood.

This clonotype was obtained from a male donor with ankylosing spondylitis or in good health (not recorded which). What was sequenced was blood, either unsorted or a sorted T cell fraction (not recorded which).

CDR3: CASLGGDVNTEAFF. In DNA form, the CDR3 reads TGCGCCAGCCTGGGGGGGGACGTGAACACTGAAGCTTTCTTT. This chain uses TRBV5-1 with TRBJ1-1, with D possibly matching TRBD1 (5 bases). CDR1 SGHRS and CDR2 YFSETQ come from the germline V gene. The CDR3 spans 14 residues. V lost 7 bases, J lost 0 bases, and 13 bases lay in between.